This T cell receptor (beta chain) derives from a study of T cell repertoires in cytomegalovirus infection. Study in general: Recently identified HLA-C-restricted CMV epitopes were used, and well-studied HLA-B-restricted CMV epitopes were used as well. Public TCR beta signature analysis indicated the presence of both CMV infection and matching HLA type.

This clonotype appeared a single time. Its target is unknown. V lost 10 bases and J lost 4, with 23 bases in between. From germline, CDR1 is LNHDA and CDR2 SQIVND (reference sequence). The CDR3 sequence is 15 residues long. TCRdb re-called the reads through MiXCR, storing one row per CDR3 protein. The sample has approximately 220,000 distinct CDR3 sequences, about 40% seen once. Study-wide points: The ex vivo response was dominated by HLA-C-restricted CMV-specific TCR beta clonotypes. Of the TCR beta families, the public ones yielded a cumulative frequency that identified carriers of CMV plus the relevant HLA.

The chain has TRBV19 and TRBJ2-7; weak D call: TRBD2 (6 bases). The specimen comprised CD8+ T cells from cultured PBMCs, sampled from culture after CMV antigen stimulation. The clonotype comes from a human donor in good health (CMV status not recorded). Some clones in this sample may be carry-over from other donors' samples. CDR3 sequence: CATVGYRGLWYEQYF. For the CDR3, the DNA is TGTGCCACGGTCGGTTATCGGGGGTTGTGGTACGAGCAGTACTTC. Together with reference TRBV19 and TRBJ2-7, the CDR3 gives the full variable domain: DGGITQSPKYLFRKEGQNVTLSCEQNLNHDAMYWYRQDPGQGLRLIYYSQIVNDFQKGDIAEGYSVSREKKESFPLTVTSAQKNPTAFYLCATVGYRGLWYEQYFGPGTRLTVT.